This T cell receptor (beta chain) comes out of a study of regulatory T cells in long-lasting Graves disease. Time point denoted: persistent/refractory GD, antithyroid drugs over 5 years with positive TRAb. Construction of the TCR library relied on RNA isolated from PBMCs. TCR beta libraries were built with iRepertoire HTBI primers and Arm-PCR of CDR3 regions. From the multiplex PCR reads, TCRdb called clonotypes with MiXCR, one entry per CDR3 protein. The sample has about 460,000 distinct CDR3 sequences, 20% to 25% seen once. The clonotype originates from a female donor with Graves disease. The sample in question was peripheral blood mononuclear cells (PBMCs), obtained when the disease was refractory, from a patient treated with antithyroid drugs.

Here the CDR3 DNA reads TGTGCCAGCAGCGTTTCAGGGGGCAGCGGAAACACCATATATTTT. This sequence encodes CASSVSGGSGNTIYF. V usage is TRBV9 and J usage is TRBJ1-3; 8 nucleotides line up with TRBD1. Germline CDR1 SGDLS, CDR2 YYNGEE. V was clipped by 2 bases and J by 4 bases; unmatched bases: 5. The CDR3 covers 15 residues.